These 13 T cell receptor beta chains share one sample of origin, sequenced in a study of blood T cell repertoires in COVID-19 (dated by TCRdb to about 2020). The receptor library was made with the immunoSEQ multiplex PCR assay. The clones in this table, taken by TCRdb from immuneACCESS, are in-frame only. Not every clone is retained; where verified, under half of the shortfall comes from an unresolved V gene, and the cause of the rest is unknown. Here the sample has over 90,000 clones; 80% to 90% occur a single time. The top ten clones comprise around 3.7% of the sample. Sequenced input: peripheral blood. The receptors shown here come from a woman in her sixties or seventies with acute or convalescent COVID-19.

The chain recombines TRBV28 with TRBJ1-4; TRBD1 agrees at 9 bases. Losses at the gene ends were 6 bases for V and 9 bases for J; bases not matched to a gene: 11. This CDR3 is 15 amino acids long. The germline gives CDR1 MDHEN, CDR2 SYDVKM. For the CDR3, the DNA is TGTGCCAGCAGCCGGGACAGGGTAGTTACGCAAAAACTGTTTTTT. It codes for CASSRDRVVTQKLFF.

This chain uses TRBV6-1 with TRBJ2-7; a weak D match, TRBD2 (6 bases). The CDR3 covers 15 residues. Trimming cost V 0 bases and J 6 bases, with 15 bases left between them. Looked up from germline, CDR1 is MNHNS and CDR2 is SASEGT. CDR3 protein: CASSEAGGEKGEQYV. DNA for the CDR3: TGTGCCAGCAGTGAAGCCGGCGGGGAAAAAGGCGAGCAGTACGTC.

The chain employs TRBV15 and TRBJ2-2; D might be TRBD1 (5 bases). The V end lost 3 bases, the J end lost 6 bases, and 8 bases lay between the germline ends. The CDR3 extends over 13 amino acids. Germline V lookup: CDR1 LNHNV, CDR2 YYDKDF (reference sequence). In DNA, the CDR3 is TGTGCCACCAGCAGGGACATTTCCGGGGAGCTGTTTTTT. Its protein is CATSRDISGELFF.

CDR3 in amino acids: CASSLDSLTSSYNSPLHF. CDR3 nucleotides: TGCGCCAGCAGTCTGGACAGCCTAACTAGCTCCTATAATTCACCCCTCCACTTT. The chain joins TRBV5-1 to TRBJ1-6; possible D gene TRBD1, 6 bases. V was trimmed by 5 bases and J by 0 bases, leaving 18 bases between them. The CDR3 extends over 18 amino acids. Germline CDR1 SGHRS, CDR2 YFSETQ.

J is TRBJ1-2 and V is TRBV6-5; 8 bases agree with TRBD1. The V segment lost 6 bases and the J segment 4 bases; nucleotides outside the gene matches: 7. Germline V gene sequence: CDR1 MNHEY, CDR2 SVGAGI. The CDR3 has 14 amino acids. As DNA, the CDR3 is TGTGCCAGCAGAACCGGACAGGGCTCCTATGGCTACACCTTC. The encoded protein is CASRTGQGSYGYTF.

The chain carries TRBV7-9 and TRBJ1-6, with TRBD1 matching 7 bases. The CDR3 consists of 14 residues. Germline assignment: CDR1 SEHNR and CDR2 FQNEAQ (reference sequence). The V segment lost 5 bases and the J segment 7 bases; nucleotides outside the gene matches: 5. CDR3 residues: CASSQGQMNSPLHF. In nucleotides, the CDR3 is TGTGCCAGCAGCCAGGGACAGATGAATTCACCCCTCCACTTT.

The rearrangement uses TRBV3-1 (or the pseudogene TRBV3-2) and TRBJ2-1, with TRBD1 identical over 7 bases. Germline V gene data show CDR1 as LGHDT and CDR2 as YNNKEL (reference sequence). This CDR3 is 15 amino acids long. The junction had 2 bases not matched to a gene; V was cut back by 3 bases and J by 0 bases. CDR3 in amino acids: CASSQGDSSYNEQFF. The CDR3 DNA reads TGTGCCAGCAGCCAGGGGGACAGCTCCTACAATGAGCAGTTCTTC.

The chain recombines TRBV6-7 with TRBJ1-5; tentatively, D is TRBD1 (5 bases). TRBV6-7 is treated as an ORF (open reading frame) with a function not yet certain. The CDR3 sequence is 17 residues long. Trimming took off 7 bases at V and 4 bases at J, with 23 bases between the two ends. CDR3 sequence (DNA): TGTGCCAGCAATCCTACGAGGCGGGGACTCCCAAATCAGCCCCAGCATTTT. Translation gives CASNPTRRGLPNQPQHF.

The chain is built from TRBV19 and TRBJ1-1, with D unclear. The CDR3 consists of 14 residues. Trimming shortened V by 2 bases and J by 1 base, and 8 bases separated the two germline ends. The germline gives CDR1 LNHDA, CDR2 SQIVND (reference sequence). CDR3 protein: CASSISGSNTEAFF. CDR3 coding DNA: TGTGCCAGTAGTATATCCGGGTCGAACACTGAAGCTTTCTTT.

The chain recombines TRBV10-3 with TRBJ2-7; the match to TRBD2 covers 7 bases. CDR1 is ENHRY, CDR2 SYGVKD, per germline. V shed 10 bases, J shed 2 bases, and the junction held 11 bases outside the gene matches. The CDR3 is made up of 14 amino acids. CDR3 sequence: CATKSSGGTYEQYV. CDR3 DNA: TGTGCCACCAAGTCTAGCGGAGGGACCTACGAGCAGTACGTC.

This rearrangement joins TRBV2 to TRBJ2-2, with 7 nucleotides matching TRBD2. Germline V gives CDR1 SNHLY, CDR2 FYNNEI. The V segment lost 6 bases and the J segment 5 bases; nucleotides outside the gene matches: 6. The CDR3 runs to 14 residues. In nucleotides, the CDR3 is TGTGCCAGCAGAAGGCTAGCGGTGACCGGGGAGCTGTTTTTT. Encoded protein: CASRRLAVTGELFF.

The genes are TRBV6-5 and TRBJ1-5; D is perhaps TRBD1 (6 bases). Germline V gives CDR1 MNHEY, CDR2 SVGAGI. Trimming took 5 bases from V and 3 from J, leaving 11 bases between them. The CDR3 length is 14 residues. In DNA, the CDR3 is TGTGCCAGCAGTAGCCAGGGGTACAATCAGCCCCAGCATTTT. Its translation: CASSSQGYNQPQHF.

The gene calls are TRBV12-5 and TRBJ1-3; no clear D gene. The length of the CDR3 is 13 residues. V lost 7 bases and J lost 6, with 13 bases in between. Germline CDR1 and CDR2: LGHNT and FRNRAP. The CDR3 DNA follows: TGTGCTAGTGCCCAGGTCGGACTAAACACCATATATTTT. It encodes CASAQVGLNTIYF. Full variable domain (outside the CDR3, taken from reference TRBV12-5 and TRBJ1-3): DARVTQTPRHKVTEMGQEVTMRCQPILGHNTVFWYRQTMMQGLELLAYFRNRAPLDDSGMPKDRFSAEMPDATLATLKIQPSEPRDSAVYFCASAQVGLNTIYFGEGSWLTVV.